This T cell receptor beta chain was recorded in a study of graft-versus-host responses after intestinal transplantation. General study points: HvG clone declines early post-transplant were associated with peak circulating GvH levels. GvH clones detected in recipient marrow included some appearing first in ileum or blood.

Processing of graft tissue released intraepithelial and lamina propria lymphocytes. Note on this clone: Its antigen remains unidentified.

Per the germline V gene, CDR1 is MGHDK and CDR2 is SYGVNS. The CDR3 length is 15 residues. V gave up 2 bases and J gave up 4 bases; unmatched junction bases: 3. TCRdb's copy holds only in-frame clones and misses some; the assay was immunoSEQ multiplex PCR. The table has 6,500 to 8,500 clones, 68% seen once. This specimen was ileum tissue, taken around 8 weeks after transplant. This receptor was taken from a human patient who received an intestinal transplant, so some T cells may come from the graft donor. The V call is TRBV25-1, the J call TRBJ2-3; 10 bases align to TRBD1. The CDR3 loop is CASSEQGTGADTQYF. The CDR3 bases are TGTGCCAGCAGTGAACAAGGGACAGGGGCAGATACGCAGTATTTT.